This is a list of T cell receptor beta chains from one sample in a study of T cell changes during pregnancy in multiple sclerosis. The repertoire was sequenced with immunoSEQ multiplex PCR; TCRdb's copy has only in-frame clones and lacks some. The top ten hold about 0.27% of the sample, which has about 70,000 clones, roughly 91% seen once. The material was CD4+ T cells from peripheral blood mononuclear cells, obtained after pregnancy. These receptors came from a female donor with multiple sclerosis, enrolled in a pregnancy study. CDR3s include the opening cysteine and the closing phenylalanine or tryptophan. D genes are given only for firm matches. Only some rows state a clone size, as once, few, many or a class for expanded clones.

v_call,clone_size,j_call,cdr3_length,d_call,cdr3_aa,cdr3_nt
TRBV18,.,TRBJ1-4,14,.,CASSPSATNEKLFF,TGTGCCAGCTCACCAAGCGCAACTAATGAAAAACTGTTTTTT
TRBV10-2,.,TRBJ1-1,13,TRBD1,CASSEANRGQAFF,TGCGCCAGCAGTGAGGCGAACAGGGGGCAAGCTTTCTTT
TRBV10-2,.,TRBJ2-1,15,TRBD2,CASSQLAGVQREQFF,TGCGCCAGCAGCCAACTAGCGGGAGTGCAAAGGGAGCAGTTCTTC
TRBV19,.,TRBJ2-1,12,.,CASSTRYNEQFF,TGTGCCAGTAGTACCCGTTACAATGAGCAGTTCTTC
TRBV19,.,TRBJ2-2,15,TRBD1,CASTTQTGSTGELFF,TGTGCCAGTACGACCCAGACAGGGAGCACCGGGGAGCTGTTTTTT
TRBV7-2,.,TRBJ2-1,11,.,CASSSLNEQFF,TGTGCCAGCAGCTCCTTAAATGAGCAGTTCTTC
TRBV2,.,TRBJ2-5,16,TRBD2,CASRQSSGGEQETQYF,TGTGCCAGCAGACAGTCTAGCGGGGGGGAACAAGAGACCCAGTACTTC
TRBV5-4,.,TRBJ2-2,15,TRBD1,CASSLAGQVAGELFF,TGTGCCAGCAGCTTGGCCGGACAGGTGGCCGGGGAGCTGTTTTTT
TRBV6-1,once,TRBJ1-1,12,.,CASSSVWTEAFF,TGTGCCAGCAGCTCAGTTTGGACTGAAGCTTTCTTT
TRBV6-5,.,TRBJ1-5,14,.,CASRERQSNQPQHF,TGTGCCAGCAGGGAGCGACAGAGCAATCAGCCCCAGCATTTT
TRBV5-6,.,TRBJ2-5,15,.,CASSLVAGMGETQYF,TGTGCCAGCAGCTTGGTTGCAGGGATGGGAGAGACCCAGTACTTC
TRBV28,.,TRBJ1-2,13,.,CASEQGLVRGYTF,TGTGCCAGCGAACAGGGTTTAGTTAGAGGCTACACCTTC
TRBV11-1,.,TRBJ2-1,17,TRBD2,CASSFMRTSGRAHEQFF,TGTGCCAGCAGCTTCATGCGAACTAGCGGGAGGGCCCATGAGCAGTTCTTC
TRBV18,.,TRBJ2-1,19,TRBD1,CASSPLTLTGQGAGNEQFF,TGTGCCAGCTCACCTTTAACCCTCACGGGACAGGGGGCAGGCAATGAGCAGTTCTTC
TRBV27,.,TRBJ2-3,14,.,CASKPGTRTDTQYF,TGTGCCAGCAAACCGGGAACCCGCACAGATACGCAGTATTTT
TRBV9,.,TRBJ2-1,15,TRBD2,CASSGGLASYNEQFF,TGTGCCAGCAGCGGGGGACTAGCTAGCTACAATGAGCAGTTCTTC
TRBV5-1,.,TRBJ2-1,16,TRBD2,CASSSLAGERYNEQFF,TGCGCCAGCAGCTCGCTCGCGGGGGAGCGGTACAATGAGCAGTTCTTC